A selection of T cell receptor beta chains follows, all from one sample in a study of cytomegalovirus exposure and HLA in healthy donors. Here immunoSEQ multiplex PCR was the method, and the copy in TCRdb shows in-frame clones only, minus some. The sample has roughly 68,000 clones; around 74% are singletons. The sequenced sample was PBMCs. These TCRs come from a woman aged 25 to 45 in good health and CMV-seropositive. The CDR3 runs from the conserved cysteine through the conserved F or W. Each record gives: V gene, clone size, J gene, CDR3 protein. Size tells how often a clone was seen (once, few, many) or the class of an expanded clone, and some rows leave it out.

>TRBV6-1|.|TRBJ2-4
CASSDSQLASNIQYF
>TRBV18|few|TRBJ1-1
CASSSQTALTEAFF
>TRBV2|once|TRBJ2-3
CASSSHGGTGFGTDTQYF
>TRBV30|.|TRBJ2-3
CAWELGLAGTDTQYF
>TRBV29-1|.|TRBJ1-1
CSVRRDTEAFF
>TRBV9|.|TRBJ1-2
CASWRPYGYTF
>TRBV27|.|TRBJ1-4
CASSSAGGTNEKLFF
>TRBV7-9|.|TRBJ2-3
CASSLGVGGRSTDTQYF
>TRBV6-5|.|TRBJ2-1
CASSYASGTSGIGQFF
>TRBV13|.|TRBJ1-2
CASSLARNYGYTF
>TRBV7-9|.|TRBJ2-6
CSSSLNRAGANVLTF
>TRBV7-9|.|TRBJ2-5
CASDQGQRGGETQYF
>TRBV5-6|few|TRBJ2-5
CASSSAGVFQETQYF
>TRBV27|.|TRBJ1-1
CASSLSGGNTEAFF
>TRBV11-2|.|TRBJ2-2
CASNPRGGGTGELFF
>TRBV6-1|.|TRBJ2-7
CASSVGRYSYEQYF
>TRBV11-2|.|TRBJ2-5
CASGDRGPAKETQYF
>TRBV14|.|TRBJ2-7
CASSQRPSTVGTGPLYEQYF
>TRBV10-3|.|TRBJ1-1
CAISELWRMNTEAFF
>TRBV5-1|.|TRBJ1-1
CASSAASRNTEAFF
>TRBV5-1|few|TRBJ2-3
CASSLGQGSEDTQYF
>TRBV30|.|TRBJ2-3
CACEGGGARTDTQYF
>TRBV5-6|.|TRBJ2-5
CASRLGPGETQYF
>TRBV5-6|.|TRBJ2-1
CASSSLAGVTYEQFF
>TRBV27|.|TRBJ2-7
CASRRQGSYEQYF
>TRBV7-9|.|TRBJ2-7
CASSLEWGSSYEQYF
>TRBV4-3|.|TRBJ1-1
CASSQGLGNTEAFF
>TRBV4-1|.|TRBJ2-1
CASSHNRGLSYNEQFF
>TRBV19|.|TRBJ1-5
CASGGSSNQPQHF
>TRBV28|.|TRBJ2-7
CASSLTTPGQNYEQYF
>TRBV7-3|.|TRBJ2-2
CASSRGLAGVSGELFF
>TRBV5-1|.|TRBJ2-3
CASSRGDRVGGTDTQYF
>TRBV5-1|once|TRBJ1-2
CASSLGDKRYGYTF
>TRBV6-1|.|TRBJ1-2
CASTLPREIYGYTF
>TRBV5-6|.|TRBJ2-2
CASSWETSGSFGGELFF
>TRBV14|.|TRBJ2-7
CASSPTRTGRSYEQYF
>TRBV29-1|.|TRBJ2-3
CSVAGRSTDTQYF
>TRBV9|.|TRBJ2-7
CASTLGVGTGGDEQYF
>TRBV6-6|few|TRBJ1-5
CASSSWTGGQPQHF
>TRBV7-2|.|TRBJ1-2
CASSLGRGSYTF
>TRBV19|.|TRBJ1-2
CASKVGQNYGYTF
>TRBV6-4|few|TRBJ2-3
CASNGLSSSTDTQYF